One sample yielded the 21 T cell receptor beta chains listed below, sequenced in a study of post-analysis software for immune sequencing data (dated by TCRdb to between 2015 and 2017). Broader findings and caveats from the paper: Significantly higher frequencies in patients than in controls were found for about five TRBV segments, including TRBV5-6, TRBV5-1 and TRBV20-1.

Libraries were prepared through PCR. TCRdb records Illumina HiSeq 2500 as the sequencer. To reduce PCR and sequencing biases, unique molecular identifiers were built into the TCR beta cDNA libraries. The public reads were run again by TCRdb, first through fastp at Q25 and then through MiXCR, and only productive beta chains were kept. Under each unique CDR3 protein, matching rows form one entry showing the most common genes and DNA. Counted in this sample were over 250,000 distinct CDR3 sequences; around 34% of them appeared once. Of the sample, under 5.5% falls within the top ten clones. Antigen specificity for these receptors is unknown. Sequencing was done on a sample of blood. These receptors came from a girl aged 10-17 years with multiple sclerosis.

This clonotype was detected many times. The chain couples TRBV5-5 to TRBJ2-1; D may be TRBD2 (7 bases). Germline V gene lookup returns CDR1 SGHKS and CDR2 YYEKEE (reference sequence). Trimming removed 3 bases at V and 8 bases at J, with 18 bases between. The CDR3 extends over 15 amino acids. CDR3 in amino acids: CASSYLRGGAYEQFF. The CDR3 DNA reads as TGTGCCAGCAGCTATCTTAGAGGGGGGGCTTATGAGCAGTTCTTC.

This clonotype was counted between two and nine times. A much more abundant neighbour one base away suggests this may be a read error. This rearrangement joins TRBV5-1 to TRBJ1-6; D possibly corresponds to TRBD1 (6 bases). CDR1 SGHRS and CDR2 YFSETQ come from the germline V gene. This CDR3 contains 15 residues. The CDR3 sequence is CASSLESSGDSPPHF. In DNA, the CDR3 is TGCGCCAGCAGCTTGGAATCGTCAGGGGATTCACCCCCCCACTTT.

This clonotype was seen repeatedly, ten times or more. The V call is TRBV27, the J call TRBJ1-2; perhaps TRBD1 as D (6 bases). Germline V CDR1 and CDR2: MNHEY, SMNVEV (reference sequence). The CDR3 contains 14 residues. The germline V and J ends were trimmed by 5 bases and 4 bases, with 14 bases remaining between them. This CDR3 is CASSPTGTGYGYTF. The CDR3 region has the DNA TGTGCCAGCAGTCCCACAGGGACTGGCTATGGCTACACCTTC.

This clonotype was observed at least ten times. The chain links TRBV10-3 to TRBJ2-1; D might be TRBD2 (5 bases). The germline gives CDR1 ENHRY, CDR2 SYGVKD. This CDR3 is built from 16 residues. Trimming cost V 3 bases and J 5 bases, with 17 bases left between them. CDR3 loop: CAISDSGLGEDNEQFF. The CDR3 nucleotides are TGTGCCATCAGTGACTCCGGACTGGGCGAAGACAATGAGCAGTTCTTC.

The chain joins TRBV20-1 to TRBJ2-7; 8 bases align to TRBD2. The J call may be incorrect, as the DNA end agrees better with TRBJ2-4. There are 15 residues in the CDR3. Germline V CDR1 and CDR2: DFQATT, SNEGSKA (reference sequence). CDR3: CSADEATSAENIQYF. In DNA form, the CDR3 reads TGCAGTGCAGACGAAGCGACTAGCGCCGAAAACATTCAGTACTTC.

V and J are TRBV11-2 and TRBJ1-4, with D perhaps TRBD1 (5 bases). Germline V gene lookup returns CDR1 SGHAT and CDR2 FQNNGV. The ends were cut back, 4 bases at V and 0 bases at J, with 9 bases in the middle. The CDR3 runs 15 residues. The CDR3 DNA is TGTGCCAGCAGCTCCCGGGGCCCAACTAATGAAAAACTGTTTTTT. It translates to CASSSRGPTNEKLFF.

As regards this clonotype: This could be a read error, since a much larger clone is one nucleotide away. The chain couples TRBV7-9 to TRBJ2-5; 7 bases align to TRBD2. V trimming: 11 bases; J trimming: 2 bases; junction bases outside the gene matches: 11. There are 14 residues in the CDR3. From germline, CDR1 is SEHNR and CDR2 FQNEAQ (reference sequence). CDR3 loop: CAGNPRREQETQYF. The CDR3 nucleotides read TGTGCCGGCAACCCGAGGCGGGAGCAAGAGACCCAGTACTTC.

Details on this clonotype: A much larger clone lies a single base off, so this may be a read error. This chain links TRBV11-2 with TRBJ2-5; 8 bases line up with TRBD1. Per the germline V gene, CDR1 is SGHAT and CDR2 is FQNNGV. With 5 bases clipped from V and 11 bases from J, the junction kept 10 bases outside the gene matches. This CDR3 spans 13 amino acids. DNA of the CDR3: TGTGCCAGCAGCCAGGGGGCTAGGCCGGAGCAGTACTTC. Its translation: CASSQGARPEQYF.

The genes are TRBV12-3 or TRBV12-4 and TRBJ1-4; maybe TRBD1 (5 bases). V shed 4 bases and J shed 0 bases, with 9 bases lying between them. The CDR3 spans 15 residues. Written as DNA, the CDR3 is TGTGCCAGCAGTTCAGGGATTTCAACTAATGAAAAACTGTTTTTT. It is translated as CASSSGISTNEKLFF.

This chain links TRBV30 with TRBJ1-6; 11 bases are shared with TRBD1. With V trimmed by 3 bases and J by 9 bases, 1 base remained unmatched. This CDR3 region has 13 residues. Germline V gene data show CDR1 as GTSNPN and CDR2 as SVGIG (reference sequence). The CDR3 region has the DNA TGTGCCTGGAGAGGGACAGGGGGTTCACCCCTCCACTTT. Protein: CAWRGTGGSPLHF. Looking up the rest from reference TRBV30 and TRBJ1-6 gives the full variable domain: SQTIHQWPATLVQPVGSPLSLECTVEGTSNPNLYWYRQAAGRGLQLLFYSVGIGQISSEVPQNLSASRPQDRQFILSSKKLLLSDSGFYLCAWRGTGGSPLHFGNGTRLTVT.

V gene TRBV7-9 combines with J gene TRBJ2-5; unclear D gene. The CDR3 is made up of 12 amino acids. V was cut by 5 bases and J by 11 bases, with 15 bases left in between. The germline V gene has CDR1 SEHNR and CDR2 FQNEAQ (reference sequence). CDR3 loop: CASSGARNEQYF. The CDR3 DNA is TGTGCCAGCAGCGGCGCGAGAAATGAGCAGTACTTC.

A word on this clonotype: A much larger clone is a single base away; this may be a read error. The chain combines TRBV28 with TRBJ1-2; D call uncertain. The CDR3 sequence is 15 residues long. The germline CDR1 and CDR2 sequences are MDHEN and SYDVKM. V was shortened by 8 bases and J by 3 bases, with 19 bases between the two germline ends. CDR3 sequence (DNA): TGTGCCAGCCGAACCTTGGAACCGGGTTACTATGGCTACACCTTC. It translates to CASRTLEPGYYGYTF.

This clonotype was counted many times. CDR3 sequence reads: CASSPPTRLTDTQYF. The CDR3 DNA follows: TGTGCCAGCTCCCCCCCGACTAGACTAACAGATACGCAGTATTTT. The chain links TRBV9 to TRBJ2-3; tentatively, D is TRBD2 (6 bases). The ends were cut back, 7 bases at V and 3 bases at J, with 18 bases in the middle. Germline CDR1 reads SGDLS; CDR2 reads YYNGEE. The CDR3 totals 15 residues.

The V gene is TRBV25-1, the J gene TRBJ2-5; a weak D match, TRBD1 (6 bases). Per germline, CDR1 MGHDK and CDR2 SYGVNS. V was cut by 4 bases and J by 4 bases, with 19 bases left in between. The CDR3 runs to 16 residues. CDR3 in DNA: TGTGCCAGCAGTGTATTAGTGGGGGCGGTAGGAGAGACCCAGTACTTC. The encoded protein is CASSVLVGAVGETQYF.

This clonotype was seen a few times. The chain couples TRBV7-7 to TRBJ2-2; TRBD1 agrees at 12 bases. This CDR3 is built from 17 residues. Losses at the gene ends were 5 bases for V and 4 bases for J; bases not matched to a gene: 8. Germline CDR1 reads SSHAT; CDR2 reads FNYEAQ (reference sequence). CDR3 DNA sequence: TGTGCCAGCAGCCCCGGTCAGGGACAGGGGGCCACCGGGGAGCTGTTTTTT. Its translation: CASSPGQGQGATGELFF.

As to this clonotype: A single base separates this from a much larger clone, so it may be a read error. The V call is TRBV21-1, the J call TRBJ2-7; the table's D gene call, TRBD1, was not cross checked with the DNA. The DNA end is a closer match to TRBJ2-5, so the J assignment may be wrong. TRBV21-1 is termed a pseudogene. This CDR3 region has 17 residues. The CDR3 spells CASSNGSGRGRRETQYF. Written as DNA, the CDR3 is TGTGCCAGCAGCAACGGGAGCGGCAGGGGGCGCAGAGAGACCCAGTACTTC.

The gene calls are TRBV6-6 and TRBJ1-1, with D tentatively TRBD1 (6 bases). Germline CDR1 MNHNY, CDR2 SVGAGI (reference sequence). Trimming stripped 5 bases from V and 4 bases from J, with 11 bases between. The CDR3 totals 13 residues. CDR3 coding DNA: TGTGCCAGCAGTCAGGGGCACGGCACTGAAGCTTTCTTT. This codes for CASSQGHGTEAFF.

This clonotype appeared a few times. The genes are TRBV3-1 and TRBJ1-1; D not certain. CDR1 and CDR2 (germline): LGHDT, YNNKEL (reference sequence). Trimming pared 5 bases from V and 5 bases from J, leaving 12 bases between. CDR3 length: 13 amino acids. CDR3 nucleotides: TGTGCCAGCAGCTGGACCCCGGGAACTGAAGCTTTCTTT. It codes for CASSWTPGTEAFF.

This clonotype was counted a few times. This clone may be a read error of a much larger clone one base away. The CDR3 spells CASSPTSGANVRTF. For the CDR3, the DNA is TGTGCCAGCAGTCCCACATCTGGGGCCAACGTCCGGACTTTC. This chain joins TRBV12-3 or TRBV12-4 and TRBJ2-6; D is possibly TRBD1 (5 bases). The CDR3 sequence is 14 residues long.

This clonotype was observed at least ten times. This sequence joins TRBV29-1 and TRBJ2-3, with TRBD1 matching 7 bases. The V and J ends lost 2 bases and 8 bases, in that order; junction bases with no gene match: 13. The CDR3 has 15 amino acids. Germline CDR1 and CDR2: SQVTM and ANQGSEA. CDR3 residues: CSVESGTEGLITQYF. The CDR3 bases are TGCAGCGTTGAATCCGGGACAGAGGGGCTCATTACGCAGTATTTT.

V is TRBV20-1 and J is TRBJ2-7, with D possibly matching TRBD2 (5 bases). Matching the DNA end better, TRBJ2-5 makes the J call doubtful. The germline CDR1 and CDR2 sequences are DFQATT and SNEGSKA (reference sequence). The CDR3 runs 13 residues. The CDR3 sequence is CSARIEGYETQYF. The CDR3 DNA reads TGCAGTGCTAGAATCGAGGGCTACGAGACCCAGTACTTC.